This T cell receptor beta chain was documented in a study of CD8+ T cells in alopecia areata. General study results and limits: Many expanded lesional clones stayed in scalp and blood while on tofacitinib.

Treatment here: oral pan-JAK inhibitor, 5-10 mg twice daily. Using a FACSAria, the CD4+ and CD8+ T cells were sorted from the PBMCs. Comment on this clone: The antigen remains unidentified.

Extracted from the samples, RNA was reverse transcribed into cDNA to serve as the sequencing template. Libraries were prepared by immunoSEQ multiplex PCR; TCRdb keeps only in-frame clonotypes and omits some of them. Of roughly 190,000 clones in the sample, approximately 60% were seen once. The material sequenced was CD4+ T cells sorted from blood, taken at week 4, from a patient treated with tofacitinib. This receptor was identified in a human donor with alopecia areata.

This CDR3 is CASSLGGGLSYNEQFF. DNA of the CDR3: TGTGCCAGCAGCTTAGGTGGGGGGCTCTCCTACAATGAGCAGTTCTTC. The chain joins TRBV7-2 to TRBJ2-1; D tentatively fits TRBD1 or TRBD2 (6 bases each). The V gene lost 1 base and the J gene lost 0 bases, with 10 bases spanning the gap. The CDR3 loop spans 16 amino acids. The germline V gene has CDR1 SGHTA and CDR2 FQGNSA.